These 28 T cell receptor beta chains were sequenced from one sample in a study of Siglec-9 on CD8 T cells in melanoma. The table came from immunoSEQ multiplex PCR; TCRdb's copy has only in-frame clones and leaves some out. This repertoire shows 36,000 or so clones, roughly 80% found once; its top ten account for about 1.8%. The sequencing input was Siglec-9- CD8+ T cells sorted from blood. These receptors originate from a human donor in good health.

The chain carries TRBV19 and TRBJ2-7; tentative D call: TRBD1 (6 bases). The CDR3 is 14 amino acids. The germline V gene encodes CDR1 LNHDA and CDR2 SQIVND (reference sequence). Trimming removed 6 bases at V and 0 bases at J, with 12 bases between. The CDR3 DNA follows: TGTGCCAGTAGACTCACAGGGCGCTCCTACGAGCAGTACTTC. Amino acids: CASRLTGRSYEQYF.

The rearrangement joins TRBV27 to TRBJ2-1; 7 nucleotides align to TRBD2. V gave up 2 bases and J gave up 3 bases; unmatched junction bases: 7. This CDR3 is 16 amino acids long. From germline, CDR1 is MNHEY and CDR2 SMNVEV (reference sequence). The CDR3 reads CASSLLVGTNYNEQFF. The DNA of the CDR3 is TGTGCCAGCAGTTTACTAGTCGGGACTAACTACAATGAGCAGTTCTTC.

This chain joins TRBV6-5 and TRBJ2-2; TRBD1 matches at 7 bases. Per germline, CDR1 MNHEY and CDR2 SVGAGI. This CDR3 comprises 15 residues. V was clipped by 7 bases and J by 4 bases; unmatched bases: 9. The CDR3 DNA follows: TGTGCCAGCACTCCGGGACAGATGTTCACCGGGGAGCTGTTTTTT. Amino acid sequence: CASTPGQMFTGELFF.

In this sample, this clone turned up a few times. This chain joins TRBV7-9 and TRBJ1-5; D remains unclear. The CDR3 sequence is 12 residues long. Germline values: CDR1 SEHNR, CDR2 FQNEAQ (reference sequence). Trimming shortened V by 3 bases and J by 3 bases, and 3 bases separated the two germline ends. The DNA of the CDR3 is TGTGCCAGCAGCTTTAACAATCAGCCCCAGCATTTT. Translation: CASSFNNQPQHF.

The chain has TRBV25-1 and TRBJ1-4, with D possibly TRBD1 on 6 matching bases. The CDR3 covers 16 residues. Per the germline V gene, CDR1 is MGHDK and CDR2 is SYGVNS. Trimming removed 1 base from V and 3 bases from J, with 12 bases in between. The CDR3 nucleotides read TGTGCCAGCAGTGAATCGACGGAGGGGGCTAATGAAAAACTGTTTTTT. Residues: CASSESTEGANEKLFF.

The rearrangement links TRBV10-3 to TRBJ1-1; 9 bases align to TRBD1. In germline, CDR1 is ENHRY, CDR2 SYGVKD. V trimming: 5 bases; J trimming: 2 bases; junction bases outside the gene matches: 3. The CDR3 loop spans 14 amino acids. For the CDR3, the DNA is TGTGCCATCAGTACGGACAGGGGAAACACTGAAGCTTTCTTT. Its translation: CAISTDRGNTEAFF.

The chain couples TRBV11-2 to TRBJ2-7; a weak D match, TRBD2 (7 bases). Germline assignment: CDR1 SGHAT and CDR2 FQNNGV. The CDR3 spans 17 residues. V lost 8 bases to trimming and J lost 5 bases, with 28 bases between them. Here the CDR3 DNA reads TGTGCCAGCGGTGGGACCATACAGGGAGGGATCTGGGACGAGCAGTACTTC. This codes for CASGGTIQGGIWDEQYF.

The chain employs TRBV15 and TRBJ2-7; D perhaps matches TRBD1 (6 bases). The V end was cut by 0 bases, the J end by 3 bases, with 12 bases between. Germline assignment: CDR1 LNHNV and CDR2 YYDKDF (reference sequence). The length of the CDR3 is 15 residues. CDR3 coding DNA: TGTGCCACCAGCAGAGAGAGGGACACTCACTACGAGCAGTACTTC. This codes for CATSRERDTHYEQYF. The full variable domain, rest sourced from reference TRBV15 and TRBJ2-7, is DAMVIQNPRYQVTQFGKPVTLSCSQTLNHNVMYWYQQKSSQAPKLLFHYYDKDFNNEADTPDNFQSRRPNTSFCFLDIRSPGLGDTAMYLCATSRERDTHYEQYFGPGTRLTVT.

The CDR3 sequence: CASSLATSYEQYF. The CDR3 DNA is TGTGCCAGCAGTCTAGCTACCTCCTACGAGCAGTACTTC. The genes are TRBV28 and TRBJ2-7; D might be TRBD2 (5 bases). The CDR3 has 13 residues. From germline, CDR1 is MDHEN and CDR2 SYDVKM. The V and J ends lost 5 bases and 0 bases respectively, with 8 bases between them.

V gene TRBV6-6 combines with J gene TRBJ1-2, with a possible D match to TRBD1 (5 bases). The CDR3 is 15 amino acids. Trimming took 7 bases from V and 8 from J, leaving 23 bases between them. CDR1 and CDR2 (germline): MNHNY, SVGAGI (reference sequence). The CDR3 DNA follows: TGTGCCAGCATGGGAGAAATCAGGGCCTTCTGGGGCTACACCTTC. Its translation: CASMGEIRAFWGYTF.

CDR3: CASSLEGLAGGYNEQFF. The CDR3 coding sequence is TGTGCCAGCAGCTTGGAGGGACTAGCGGGGGGATACAATGAGCAGTTCTTC. J is TRBJ2-1 and V is TRBV5-6, with TRBD2 matching over 15 bases. The CDR3 is made up of 17 amino acids. With V trimmed by 0 bases and J by 4 bases, 2 bases remained unmatched. In germline, CDR1 is SGHDT, CDR2 YYEEEE.

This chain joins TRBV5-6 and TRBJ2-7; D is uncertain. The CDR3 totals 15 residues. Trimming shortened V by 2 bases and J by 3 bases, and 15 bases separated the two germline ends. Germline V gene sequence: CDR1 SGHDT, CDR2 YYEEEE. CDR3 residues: CASSFTTELHYEQYF. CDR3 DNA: TGTGCCAGCAGCTTTACAACGGAGTTACACTACGAGCAGTACTTC. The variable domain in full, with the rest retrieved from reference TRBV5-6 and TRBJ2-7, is DAGVTQSPTHLIKTRGQQVTLRCSPKSGHDTVSWYQQALGQGPQFIFQYYEEEERQRGNFPDRFSGHQFPNYSSELNVNALLLGDSALYLCASSFTTELHYEQYFGPGTRLTVT.

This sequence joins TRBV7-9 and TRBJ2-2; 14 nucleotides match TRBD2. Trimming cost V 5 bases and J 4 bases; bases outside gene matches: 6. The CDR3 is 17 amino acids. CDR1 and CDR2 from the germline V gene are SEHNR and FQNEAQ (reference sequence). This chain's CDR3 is CASSGWTSGGSTGELFF. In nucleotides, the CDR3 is TGTGCCAGCAGCGGATGGACTAGCGGGGGGTCCACCGGGGAGCTGTTTTTT.

CDR3: CASSFWGSSYEQYF. In nucleotides, the CDR3 is TGTGCCAGCAGCTTTTGGGGGAGCTCCTACGAGCAGTACTTC. V gene TRBV5-4 combines with J gene TRBJ2-7, with D possibly being TRBD1 or TRBD2 (5 bases each). Germline-derived CDR1 and CDR2 are SGHNT and YYREEE (reference sequence). The CDR3 totals 14 residues. Trimming cost V 2 bases and J 0 bases, with 9 bases left between them.

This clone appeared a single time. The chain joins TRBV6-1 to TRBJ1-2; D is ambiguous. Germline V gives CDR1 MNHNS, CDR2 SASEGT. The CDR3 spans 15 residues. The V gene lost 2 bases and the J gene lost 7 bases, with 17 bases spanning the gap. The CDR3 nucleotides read TGTGCCAGCAGTGAAAATCCAGAGACCCCGGCTGGCTACACCTTC. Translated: CASSENPETPAGYTF.

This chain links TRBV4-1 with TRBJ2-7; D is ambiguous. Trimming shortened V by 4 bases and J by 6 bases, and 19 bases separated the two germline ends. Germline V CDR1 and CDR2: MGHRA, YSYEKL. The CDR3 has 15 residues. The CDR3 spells CASSPTWTQVTEQYF. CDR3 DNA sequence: TGCGCCAGCAGCCCAACCTGGACCCAGGTCACCGAGCAGTACTTC.

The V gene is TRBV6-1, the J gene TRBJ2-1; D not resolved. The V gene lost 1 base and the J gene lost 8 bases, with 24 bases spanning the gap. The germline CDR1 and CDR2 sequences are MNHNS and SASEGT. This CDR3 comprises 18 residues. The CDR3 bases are TGTGCCAGCAGTGAAGTAGCTTATCGAGGACGCCCTCAAGATGAGCAGTTCTTC. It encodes CASSEVAYRGRPQDEQFF.

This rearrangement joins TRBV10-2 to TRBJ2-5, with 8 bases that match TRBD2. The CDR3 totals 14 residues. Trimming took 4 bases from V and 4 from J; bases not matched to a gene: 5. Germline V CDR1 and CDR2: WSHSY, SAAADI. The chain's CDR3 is CASSVAGGVETQYF. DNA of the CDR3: TGCGCCAGCAGTGTTGCGGGAGGAGTAGAGACCCAGTACTTC.

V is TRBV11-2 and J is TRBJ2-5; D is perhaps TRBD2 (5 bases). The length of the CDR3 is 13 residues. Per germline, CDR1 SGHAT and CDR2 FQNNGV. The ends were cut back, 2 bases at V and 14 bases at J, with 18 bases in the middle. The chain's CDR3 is CASSLTFTGGPYF. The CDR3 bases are TGTGCCAGCAGCTTAACTTTTACTGGCGGGCCCTACTTC.

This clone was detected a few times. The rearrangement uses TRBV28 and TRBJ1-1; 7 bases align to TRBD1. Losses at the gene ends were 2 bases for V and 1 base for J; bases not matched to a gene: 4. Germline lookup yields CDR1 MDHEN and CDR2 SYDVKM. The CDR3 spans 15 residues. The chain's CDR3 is CASSLDRVANTEAFF. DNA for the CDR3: TGTGCCAGCAGTTTAGACAGGGTAGCGAACACTGAAGCTTTCTTT. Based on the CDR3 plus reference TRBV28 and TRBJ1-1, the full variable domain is DVKVTQSSRYLVKRTGEKVFLECVQDMDHENMFWYRQDPGLGLRLIYFSYDVKMKEKGDIPEGYSVSREKKERFSLILESASTNQTSMYLCASSLDRVANTEAFFGQGTRLTVV.

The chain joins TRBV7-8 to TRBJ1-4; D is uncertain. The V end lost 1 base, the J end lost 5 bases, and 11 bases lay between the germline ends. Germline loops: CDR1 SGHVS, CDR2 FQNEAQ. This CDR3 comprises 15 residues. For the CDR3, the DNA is TGTGCCAGCAGCTTAGACACGGAGGTGAATGAAAAACTGTTTTTT. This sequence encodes CASSLDTEVNEKLFF.

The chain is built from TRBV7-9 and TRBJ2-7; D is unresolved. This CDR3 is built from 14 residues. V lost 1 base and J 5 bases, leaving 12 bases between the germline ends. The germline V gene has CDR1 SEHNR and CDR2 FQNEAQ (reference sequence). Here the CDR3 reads CASSLEDRRDEQYF. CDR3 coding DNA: TGTGCCAGCAGCTTAGAAGATCGTCGGGACGAGCAGTACTTC.

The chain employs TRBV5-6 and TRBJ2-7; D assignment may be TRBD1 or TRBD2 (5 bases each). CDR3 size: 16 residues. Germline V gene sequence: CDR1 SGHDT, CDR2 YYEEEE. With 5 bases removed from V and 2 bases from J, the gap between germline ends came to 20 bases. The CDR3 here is CASRHGPGTQTYEQYF. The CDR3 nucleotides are TGTGCCAGCAGACATGGCCCCGGGACCCAGACCTACGAGCAGTACTTC. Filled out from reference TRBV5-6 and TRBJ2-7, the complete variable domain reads DAGVTQSPTHLIKTRGQQVTLRCSPKSGHDTVSWYQQALGQGPQFIFQYYEEEERQRGNFPDRFSGHQFPNYSSELNVNALLLGDSALYLCASRHGPGTQTYEQYFGPGTRLTVT.

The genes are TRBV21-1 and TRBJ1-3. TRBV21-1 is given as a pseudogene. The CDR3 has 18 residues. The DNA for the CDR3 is TGTGCCAGCAATACGGAGGAGGGGCCAAAGCATAATGGAAACACCATATATTTT. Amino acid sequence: CASNTEEGPKHNGNTIYF.

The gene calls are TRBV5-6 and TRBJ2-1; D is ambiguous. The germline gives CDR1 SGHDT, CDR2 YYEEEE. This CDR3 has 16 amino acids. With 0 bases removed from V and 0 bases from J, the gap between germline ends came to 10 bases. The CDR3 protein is CASSLEGSGSYNEQFF. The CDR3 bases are TGTGCCAGCAGCTTGGAGGGCTCGGGCTCCTACAATGAGCAGTTCTTC.

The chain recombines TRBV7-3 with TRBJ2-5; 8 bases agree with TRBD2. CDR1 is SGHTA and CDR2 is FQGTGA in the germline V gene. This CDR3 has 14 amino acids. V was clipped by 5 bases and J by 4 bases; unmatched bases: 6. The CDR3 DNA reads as TGTGCCAGCAGCGCGACGGGGGGGCGAGAGACCCAGTACTTC. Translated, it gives CASSATGGRETQYF.

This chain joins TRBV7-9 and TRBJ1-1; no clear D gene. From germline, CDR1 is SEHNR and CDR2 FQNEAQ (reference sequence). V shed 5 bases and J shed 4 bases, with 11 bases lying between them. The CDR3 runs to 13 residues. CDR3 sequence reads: CASSIDEGTEAFF. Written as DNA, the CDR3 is TGTGCCAGCAGCATAGACGAGGGCACTGAAGCTTTCTTT.

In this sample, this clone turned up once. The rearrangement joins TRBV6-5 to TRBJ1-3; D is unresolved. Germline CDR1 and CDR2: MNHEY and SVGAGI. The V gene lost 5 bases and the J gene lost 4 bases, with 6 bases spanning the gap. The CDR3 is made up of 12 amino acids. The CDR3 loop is CASSERGNTIYF. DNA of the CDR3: TGTGCCAGCAGTGAGCGGGGAAACACCATATATTTT.